These T cell receptor beta chains were read from a single sample in a study of OX40 agonist ivuxolimab in advanced cancers. Profiling relied on immunoSEQ multiplex PCR, and the TCRdb table lists in-frame clones only, not all of them. The data show 70,000 to 80,000 clones, with about 89% seen just once and around 0.4% held by the top ten. This sample comprised CD4+ or CD8+ T cells sorted from blood, obtained in a trial of the OX40 agonist ivuxolimab. The receptors derive from an adult with an advanced solid tumor such as melanoma, head and neck, liver or kidney cancer. Both conserved end residues are part of each CDR3. D genes are given only for firm matches. Size is omitted from some rows. Given values are once, few, many or a class for expanded clones.

j_call v_call d_call clone_size cdr3_length cdr3_aa cdr3_nt
TRBJ2-2 TRBV27 - - 17 CASSLSILQANTGELFF TGTGCCAGCAGTTTATCGATACTCCAAGCGAACACCGGGGAGCTGTTTTTT
TRBJ1-1 TRBV28 - - 14 CASSNNGQNTEAFF TGTGCCAGCAGCAACAACGGGCAGAACACTGAAGCTTTCTTT
TRBJ1-1 TRBV19 - - 14 CASSIMGVNTEAFF TGTGCCAGTAGTATTATGGGTGTGAACACTGAAGCTTTCTTT
TRBJ1-1 TRBV9 - few 14 CASSPQEGGTEAFF TGTGCCAGCAGCCCCCAGGAGGGTGGCACTGAAGCTTTCTTT
TRBJ2-4 TRBV10-3 - - 15 CAIRETAIAKNIQYF TGTGCCATCAGAGAGACAGCCATAGCCAAAAACATTCAGTACTTC
TRBJ2-3 TRBV6-6 - - 15 CASTPLGLETDTQYF TGTGCCAGCACCCCCCTCGGGCTAGAAACAGATACGCAGTATTTT
TRBJ1-2 TRBV5-6 TRBD1 - 17 CASSIRDRAYDSYGYTF TGTGCCAGCAGCATCCGGGACAGGGCCTACGATAGCTATGGCTACACCTTC
TRBJ1-3 TRBV18 - - 16 CASSPPTQGSGNTIYF TGTGCCAGCTCACCACCCACACAGGGCTCTGGAAACACCATATATTTT
TRBJ1-2 TRBV7-8 - - 15 CASSLGTDYTYGYTF TGTGCCAGCAGCTTAGGGACTGATTATACCTATGGCTACACCTTC
TRBJ2-1 TRBV21-1 - - 16 CASSKKLTSSDNEQFF TGTGCCAGCAGCAAAAAATTGACTAGCTCAGACAATGAGCAGTTCTTC
TRBJ2-4 TRBV2 - once 15 CASSDSGITKNIQYF TGTGCCAGCAGTGATTCGGGGATAACCAAAAACATTCAGTACTTC
TRBJ1-1 TRBV6-1 - once 15 CASFPLGASNTEAFF TGTGCCAGCTTCCCTTTAGGGGCTTCAAACACTGAAGCTTTCTTT
TRBJ2-5 TRBV19 TRBD1 - 15 CASRGQGAGQETQYF TGTGCCAGTAGGGGACAGGGGGCTGGACAAGAGACCCAGTACTTC
TRBJ2-7 TRBV28 TRBD2 few 16 CASSFSLAGLTYEQYF TGTGCCAGCAGTTTCTCTCTAGCGGGCCTAACCTACGAGCAGTACTTC
TRBJ2-3 TRBV5-1 TRBD2 - 16 CASSLGGSGGTDTQYF TGCGCCAGCAGCTTGGGCGGGAGCGGTGGAACAGATACGCAGTATTTT
TRBJ1-2 TRBV11-2 - - 16 CASSLVENVRSHGYTF TGTGCCAGCAGCTTAGTAGAAAATGTCAGGTCTCATGGCTACACCTTC
TRBJ2-1 TRBV6-1 - - 15 CASSESDPIVNEQFF TGTGCCAGCAGTGAATCGGATCCGATCGTCAATGAGCAGTTCTTC
TRBJ2-5 TRBV27 - - 13 CASKIVNQETQYF TGTGCCAGCAAAATCGTTAACCAAGAGACCCAGTACTTC
TRBJ2-3 TRBV7-9 - - 12 CASSLSTDTQYF TGTGCCAGCAGCCTAAGCACAGATACGCAGTATTTT
TRBJ2-1 TRBV4-1 - - 14 CASSQATGSGEQFF TGCGCCAGCAGCCAAGCCACAGGAAGCGGTGAGCAGTTCTTC
TRBJ2-5 TRBV2 TRBD2 - 16 CASSPGLAGGQETQYF TGTGCCAGCAGCCCTGGACTAGCGGGAGGGCAAGAGACCCAGTACTTC
TRBJ2-1 TRBV6-5 TRBD2 - 16 CASSYDSSGRAYEQFF TGTGCCAGCAGTTACGATTCTAGCGGGAGGGCTTATGAGCAGTTCTTC
TRBJ2-7 TRBV6-5 - - 13 CASRLTGAYEQYF TGTGCCAGCAGGCTGACAGGAGCCTACGAGCAGTACTTC
TRBJ1-1 TRBV2 - - 13 CASSTQENTEAFF TGTGCCAGCAGTACCCAGGAGAACACTGAAGCTTTCTTT
TRBJ1-1 TRBV6-5 TRBD1 - 15 CASRRGTGMNTEAFF TGTGCCAGCAGACGCGGGACAGGCATGAACACTGAAGCTTTCTTT